The 20 T cell receptor beta chains below all came from one sample that was sequenced in a study of OX40 agonist ivuxolimab in advanced cancers. The assay was immunoSEQ multiplex PCR, and TCRdb's table has in-frame clones only and misses some. This table holds some 64,000 clones, around nine tenths found once. The source material was CD4+ or CD8+ T cells sorted from blood, sampled in a trial of the OX40 agonist ivuxolimab. The receptors come from an adult with an advanced solid tumor such as melanoma, head and neck, liver or kidney cancer.

This clone was counted a single time. V is TRBV6-6 and J is TRBJ2-7; 9 positions match TRBD1. The CDR3 loop spans 15 amino acids. CDR1 is MNHNY and CDR2 is SVGAGI in the germline V gene (reference sequence). The trim removed 2 bases at V and 0 bases at J, leaving 2 bases unmatched. CDR3: CASSYGTGSSYEQYF. The CDR3 coding sequence is TGTGCCAGCAGTTACGGGACAGGGAGCTCCTACGAGCAGTACTTC.

Here the CDR3 DNA reads TGTGCCAGCAGCGCTCGGGGAAATCCTTCTAGCACAGATACGCAGTATTTT. Translating gives CASSARGNPSSTDTQYF. The rearrangement joins TRBV7-9 to TRBJ2-3; tentatively, D is TRBD2 (5 bases). Trimming shortened V by 5 bases and J by 0 bases, and 18 bases separated the two germline ends. The length of the CDR3 is 17 residues. The V gene's germline CDR1 is SEHNR and CDR2 FQNEAQ (reference sequence).

As regards this clone: The same CDR3 arises from other DNA sequences in this sample as well. The chain has TRBV2 and TRBJ2-5, with TRBD1 matching over 9 bases. Germline values: CDR1 SNHLY, CDR2 FYNNEI. The J segment lost 5 bases and the V segment lost 5 bases, leaving 3 bases of the junction unmatched. The CDR3 has 13 residues. The CDR3 bases are TGTGCCAGCAGTTACAGGGGGCTGGAGACCCAGTACTTC. Protein: CASSYRGLETQYF.

For the CDR3, the DNA is TGTGCCAGCAGCCGGGGCTATGGCTACACCTTC. This sequence encodes CASSRGYGYTF. The chain uses TRBV5-6 and TRBJ1-2; D gene ambiguous. The V end lost 4 bases, the J end lost 4 bases, and 5 bases lay between the germline ends. Per the germline V gene, CDR1 is SGHDT and CDR2 is YYEEEE. This CDR3 has 11 residues.

This chain joins TRBV5-1 and TRBJ2-1; no firm D call. This CDR3 has 13 amino acids. In germline, CDR1 is SGHRS, CDR2 YFSETQ. Trimming pared 0 bases from V and 6 bases from J, leaving 7 bases between. In nucleotides, the CDR3 is TGCGCCAGCAGCTTGGTATCGGTCAATGAGCAGTTCTTC. It translates to CASSLVSVNEQFF.

V usage is TRBV5-1 and J usage is TRBJ1-1; possibly TRBD1 for D (6 bases). This CDR3 region has 14 residues. CDR1 and CDR2 (germline): SGHRS, YFSETQ. V lost 2 bases and J lost 1, with 9 bases in between. The CDR3 spells CASSFRQANTEAFF. The CDR3 DNA reads TGCGCCAGCAGCTTTCGACAGGCGAACACTGAAGCTTTCTTT.

The chain uses TRBV6-1 and TRBJ2-7, with D uncertain. The germline V and J ends were trimmed by 6 bases and 4 bases, with 13 bases remaining between them. CDR3 length: 13 residues. Germline CDR1 is MNHNS and CDR2 is SASEGT. The CDR3 here is CASSREELYEQYF. The DNA for the CDR3 is TGTGCCAGCAGCCGTGAGGAATTATACGAGCAGTACTTC.

Of note for this clone: Distinct nucleotide sequences in the sample also encode this CDR3. V is TRBV5-1 and J is TRBJ2-2, with D hard to call. Per germline, CDR1 SGHRS and CDR2 YFSETQ. Trimming left V 0 bases short and J 3 bases short, with 18 bases between. This CDR3 spans 18 amino acids. In DNA, the CDR3 is TGCGCCAGCAGCTTGGATGGATCAGGAAGGGCCCACACCGGGGAGCTGTTTTTT. It yields the protein CASSLDGSGRAHTGELFF.

This rearrangement joins TRBV5-1 to TRBJ2-7, with D perhaps matching TRBD1 (8 bases). Per germline, CDR1 SGHRS and CDR2 YFSETQ. The CDR3 extends over 17 amino acids. V lost 1 base, J lost 9 bases, and 26 bases lay in between. CDR3 sequence reads: CASSLKWSPTGEGVQYF. CDR3 DNA: TGCGCCAGCAGCTTGAAGTGGAGCCCGACAGGGGAGGGAGTGCAGTACTTC.

This chain uses TRBV4-1 with TRBJ1-1; TRBD1 aligns across 9 bases. The CDR3 runs 14 residues. Losses at the gene ends were 4 bases for V and 4 bases for J; bases not matched to a gene: 4. CDR1 MGHRA and CDR2 YSYEKL come from the germline V gene. The CDR3 DNA sequence: TGCGCCAGCAGCCTTATGGACAGGGGCACTGAAGCTTTCTTT. This gives the protein CASSLMDRGTEAFF.

This chain links TRBV11-2 with TRBJ2-2; no definite D call. The CDR3 has 13 amino acids. Germline values: CDR1 SGHAT, CDR2 FQNNGV. Trimming removed 4 bases at V and 7 bases at J, with 10 bases between. The CDR3 region has the DNA TGTGCCAGCAGCTACACCTGGAGCGGGGAGCTGTTTTTT. Translation gives CASSYTWSGELFF. Supplemented by reference TRBV11-2 and TRBJ2-2, the full variable domain reads EAGVAQSPRYKIIEKRQSVAFWCNPISGHATLYWYQQILGQGPKLLIQFQNNGVVDDSQLPKDRFSAERLKGVDSTLKIQPAKLEDSAVYLCASSYTWSGELFFGEGSRLTVL.

The chain is built from TRBV10-3 and TRBJ2-2; perhaps TRBD1 as D (6 bases). Per the germline V gene, CDR1 is ENHRY and CDR2 is SYGVKD. Trimming left V 7 bases short and J 3 bases short, with 15 bases between. CDR3 length equals 15 residues. CDR3 amino acids: CAINQQGSDTGELFF. Here the CDR3 DNA reads TGTGCCATCAACCAACAGGGTTCCGACACCGGGGAGCTGTTTTTT.

The chain joins TRBV6-4 to TRBJ2-2; 9 bases are a match to TRBD2. The CDR3 is made up of 15 amino acids. Trimming took 4 bases from V and 3 from J; bases not matched to a gene: 3. The V gene's germline CDR1 is MRHNA and CDR2 SNTAGT. CDR3 bases: TGTGCCAGCAGTGTAGTAGCGGGAGACACCGGGGAGCTGTTTTTT. This translates into CASSVVAGDTGELFF.

The V and J genes are TRBV15 and TRBJ1-2; D uncertain. V was clipped by 0 bases and J by 7 bases, with 9 bases between them. Germline-derived CDR1 and CDR2 are LNHNV and YYDKDF (reference sequence). The CDR3 is made up of 13 amino acids. In DNA form, the CDR3 reads TGTGCCACCAGCAGAGATAGGGCACCTGGCTACACCTTC. This gives the protein CATSRDRAPGYTF.

The rearrangement links TRBV7-2 to TRBJ1-4, with unresolved D. The length of the CDR3 is 15 residues. In germline, CDR1 is SGHTA, CDR2 FQGNSA. The V end was cut by 5 bases, the J end by 5 bases, with 15 bases between. The CDR3 here is CASSPLPSGNEKLFF. The CDR3 nucleotides are TGTGCCAGCAGCCCCCTGCCCAGTGGGAATGAAAAACTGTTTTTT.

The chain recombines TRBV11-2 with TRBJ2-7, with 15 bases fitting TRBD2. V lost 4 bases and J lost 6; bases outside the gene matches: 4. The CDR3 has 15 amino acids. Germline V gene data show CDR1 as SGHAT and CDR2 as FQNNGV. CDR3 sequence: CASSSGLAGGLEQYF. The CDR3 coding sequence is TGTGCCAGCAGCTCCGGACTAGCGGGAGGGCTCGAGCAGTACTTC.

The chain has TRBV7-3 and TRBJ1-1; D gene ambiguous. The CDR3 length is 13 residues. Germline V gene data show CDR1 as SGHTA and CDR2 as FQGTGA. V was trimmed by 2 bases and J by 12 bases, leaving 16 bases between them. The chain's CDR3 is CASSLGVGLPTFF. The CDR3 DNA follows: TGTGCCAGCAGCTTAGGGGTCGGACTCCCAACTTTCTTT.

V and J are TRBV10-3 and TRBJ2-1; 10 nucleotides align to TRBD2. Germline V gene lookup returns CDR1 ENHRY and CDR2 SYGVKD. The CDR3 spans 20 residues. J gave up 5 bases and V 7 bases, and 23 bases lay outside the gene matches. Here the CDR3 DNA reads TGTGCCATCAAGGAGCGAGGGAGGCAGGGGGCAACTAGCGGGGACAATGAGCAGTTCTTC. Protein sequence: CAIKERGRQGATSGDNEQFF.

The genes are TRBV5-4 and TRBJ1-4; TRBD1 might be the D (6 bases). Germline lookup yields CDR1 SGHNT and CDR2 YYREEE (reference sequence). The V and J ends lost 2 bases and 8 bases respectively, with 16 bases between them. This CDR3 is 15 amino acids long. The CDR3 region has the DNA TGTGCCAGCAGCTTAATGCAGGGGCGCTCCGAAAAACTGTTTTTT. Protein: CASSLMQGRSEKLFF.

V and J are TRBV28 and TRBJ2-3, with D possibly TRBD2 on 6 matching bases. This CDR3 region has 14 residues. V was shortened by 6 bases and J by 2 bases, with 12 bases between the two germline ends. Germline loops: CDR1 MDHEN, CDR2 SYDVKM. CDR3: CASSLAGPTDTQYF. CDR3 sequence (DNA): TGTGCCAGCAGCCTCGCGGGACCCACAGATACGCAGTATTTT.